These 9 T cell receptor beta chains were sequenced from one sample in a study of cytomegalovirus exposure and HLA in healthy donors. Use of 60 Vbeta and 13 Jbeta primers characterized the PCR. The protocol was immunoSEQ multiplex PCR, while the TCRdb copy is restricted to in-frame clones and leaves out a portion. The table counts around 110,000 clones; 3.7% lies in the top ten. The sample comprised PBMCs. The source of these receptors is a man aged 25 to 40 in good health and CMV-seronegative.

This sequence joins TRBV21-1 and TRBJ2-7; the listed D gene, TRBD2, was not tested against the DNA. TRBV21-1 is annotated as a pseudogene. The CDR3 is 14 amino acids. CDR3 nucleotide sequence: TGTGCCAGCAGCCGCTCCGGGTACGGCCCCGAGCAGTACTTC. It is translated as CASSRSGYGPEQYF.

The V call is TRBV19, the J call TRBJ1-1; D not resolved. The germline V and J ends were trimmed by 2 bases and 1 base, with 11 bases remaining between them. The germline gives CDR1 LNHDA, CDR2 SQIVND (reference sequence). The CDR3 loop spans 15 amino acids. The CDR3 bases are TGTGCCAGTAGTATACTGGCGACAAAGAACACTGAAGCTTTCTTT. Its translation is CASSILATKNTEAFF.

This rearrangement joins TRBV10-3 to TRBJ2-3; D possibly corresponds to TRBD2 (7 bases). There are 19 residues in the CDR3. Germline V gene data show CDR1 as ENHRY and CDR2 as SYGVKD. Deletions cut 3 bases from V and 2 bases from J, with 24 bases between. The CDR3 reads CAISDSKVVAGAPTDTQYF. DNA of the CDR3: TGTGCCATCAGTGACTCCAAAGTTGTGGCGGGGGCCCCCACAGATACGCAGTATTTT.

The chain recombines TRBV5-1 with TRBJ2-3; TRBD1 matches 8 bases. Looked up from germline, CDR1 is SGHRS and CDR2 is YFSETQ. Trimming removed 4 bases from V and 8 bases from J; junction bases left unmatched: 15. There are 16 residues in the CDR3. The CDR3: CASSAAGTGASGTQYF. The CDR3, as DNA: TGCGCCAGCAGCGCTGCCGGGACAGGTGCTTCCGGTACGCAGTATTTT.

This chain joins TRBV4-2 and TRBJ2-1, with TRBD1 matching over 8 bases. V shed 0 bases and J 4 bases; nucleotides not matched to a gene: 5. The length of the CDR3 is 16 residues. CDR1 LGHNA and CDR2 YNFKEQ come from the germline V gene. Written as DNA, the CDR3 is TGTGCCAGCAGCCAAGACGAGGGACAGGCTTACAATGAGCAGTTCTTC. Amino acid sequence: CASSQDEGQAYNEQFF.

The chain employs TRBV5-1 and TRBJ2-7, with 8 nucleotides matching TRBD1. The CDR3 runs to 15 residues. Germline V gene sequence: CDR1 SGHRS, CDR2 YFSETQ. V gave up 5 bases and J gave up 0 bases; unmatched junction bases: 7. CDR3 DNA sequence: TGCGCCAGCAGAGTAGGACAGGGCACCTCCTACGAGCAGTACTTC. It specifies CASRVGQGTSYEQYF.

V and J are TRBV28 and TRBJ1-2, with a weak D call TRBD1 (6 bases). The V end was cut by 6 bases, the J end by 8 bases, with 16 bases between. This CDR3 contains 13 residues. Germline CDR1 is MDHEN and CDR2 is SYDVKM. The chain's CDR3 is CASSAVYRDGYTF. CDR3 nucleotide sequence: TGTGCCAGCAGCGCGGTATACAGGGACGGCTACACCTTC.

Here the CDR3 DNA reads TGTGCCAGCGGATCAGGGGAAAAGGGTCAGCCCCAGCATTTT. Translating it yields CASGSGEKGQPQHF. The V call is TRBV11-2, the J call TRBJ1-5, with D maybe TRBD1 (6 bases). The CDR3 totals 14 residues. Germline V lookup: CDR1 SGHAT, CDR2 FQNNGV. V was shortened by 8 bases and J by 6 bases, with 17 bases between the two germline ends. The complete variable domain, with remaining parts taken from reference TRBV11-2 and TRBJ1-5, reads EAGVAQSPRYKIIEKRQSVAFWCNPISGHATLYWYQQILGQGPKLLIQFQNNGVVDDSQLPKDRFSAERLKGVDSTLKIQPAKLEDSAVYLCASGSGEKGQPQHFGDGTRLSIL.

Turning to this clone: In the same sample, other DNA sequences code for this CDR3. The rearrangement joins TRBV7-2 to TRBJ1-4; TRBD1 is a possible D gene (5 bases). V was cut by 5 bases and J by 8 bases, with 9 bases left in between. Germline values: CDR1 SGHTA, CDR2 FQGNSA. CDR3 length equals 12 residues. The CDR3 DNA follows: TGTGCCAGCAGCCCCCAGGGCGAAAAACTGTTTTTT. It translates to CASSPQGEKLFF.